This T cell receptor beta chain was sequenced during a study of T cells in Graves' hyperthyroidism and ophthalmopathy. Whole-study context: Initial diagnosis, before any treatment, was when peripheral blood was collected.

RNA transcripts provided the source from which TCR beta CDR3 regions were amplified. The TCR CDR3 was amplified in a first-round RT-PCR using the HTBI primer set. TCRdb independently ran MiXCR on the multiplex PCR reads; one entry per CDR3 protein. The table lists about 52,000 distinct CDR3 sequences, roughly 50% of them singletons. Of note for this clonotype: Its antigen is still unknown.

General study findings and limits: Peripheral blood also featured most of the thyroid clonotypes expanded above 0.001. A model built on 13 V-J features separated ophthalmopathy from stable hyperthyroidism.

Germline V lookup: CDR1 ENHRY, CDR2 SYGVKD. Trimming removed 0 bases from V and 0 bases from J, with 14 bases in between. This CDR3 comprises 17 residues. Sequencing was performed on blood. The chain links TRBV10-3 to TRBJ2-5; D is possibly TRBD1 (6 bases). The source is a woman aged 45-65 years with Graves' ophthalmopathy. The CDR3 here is CAISESGQGSYQETQYF. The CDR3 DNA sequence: TGTGCCATCAGTGAGTCGGGTCAGGGGAGTTACCAAGAGACCCAGTACTTC.